The 27 T cell receptor beta chains listed next were all sequenced from one sample in a study of shared clonotypes between healthy human individuals. Using immunoSEQ multiplex PCR, the repertoire was profiled, and TCRdb retains in-frame clones only, with some absent. The table lists about 1.5 million clones, roughly 96% of them singletons. Sequencing was done on a sample of naive CD4+ T cells sorted from blood. The subset denotes: CD45RA+ positively selected. These receptors came from a man aged 25 to 40 in good health.

This rearrangement joins TRBV4-1 to TRBJ2-2; D is possibly TRBD2 (5 bases). Between the trimmed V and J ends, which lost 0 bases and 6 bases, there was a span of 11 bases. The germline V gene has CDR1 MGHRA and CDR2 YSYEKL. This CDR3 has 15 residues. The CDR3 coding sequence is TGCGCCAGCAGCCAAGAACCAGCGGCCGCCGGGGAGCTGTTTTTT. Encoded protein: CASSQEPAAAGELFF.

The V call is TRBV10-2, the J call TRBJ2-2; D is unclear. The CDR3 extends over 13 amino acids. Trimming took 7 bases from V and 0 from J, leaving 6 bases between them. Germline lookup yields CDR1 WSHSY and CDR2 SAAADI. CDR3 sequence reads: CASTSSNTGELFF. The CDR3 DNA is TGCGCCAGCACCAGCTCGAACACCGGGGAGCTGTTTTTT.

This clone appeared a few times. CDR3 DNA sequence: TGTGCCAGCAGTATCTCAGATACGCAGTATTTT. Protein sequence: CASSISDTQYF. The chain carries TRBV9 and TRBJ2-3; unclear D gene. Looked up from germline, CDR1 is SGDLS and CDR2 is YYNGEE. V lost 5 bases, J lost 4 bases, and 5 bases lay in between. The CDR3 extends over 11 amino acids. Using reference TRBV9 and TRBJ2-3 for the parts outside the CDR3, the full variable domain is DSGVTQTPKHLITATGQRVTLRCSPRSGDLSVYWYQQSLDQGLQFLIQYYNGEERAKGNILERFSAQQFPDLHSELNLSSLELGDSALYFCASSISDTQYFGPGTRLTVL.

The V call is TRBV5-4, the J call TRBJ2-2, with D possibly matching TRBD1 (6 bases). Germline CDR1 reads SGHNT; CDR2 reads YYREEE (reference sequence). The V end was cut by 2 bases, the J end by 8 bases, with 19 bases between. There are 16 residues in the CDR3. Here the CDR3 reads CASSLGGQTSGGELFF. The CDR3 coding sequence is TGTGCCAGCAGCTTAGGGGGACAAACGTCTGGAGGGGAGCTGTTTTTT.

This chain links TRBV7-9 with TRBJ1-4; the D is unclear. Germline V gene data show CDR1 as SEHNR and CDR2 as FQNEAQ (reference sequence). With 5 bases removed from V and 8 bases from J, the gap between germline ends came to 6 bases. This CDR3 contains 11 residues. The CDR3 region has the DNA TGTGCCAGCAGCGGTGGGGAAAAACTGTTTTTT. Encoded protein: CASSGGEKLFF.

The J gene is TRBJ1-3, the V gene TRBV18, with D unresolved. There are 16 residues in the CDR3. Trimming took 3 bases from V and 0 from J, leaving 12 bases between them. The germline CDR1 and CDR2 sequences are KGHSH and LQKENI. DNA of the CDR3: TGTGCCAGCTCACCTGTGGCGGTGAGCTCTGGAAACACCATATATTTT. This gives the protein CASSPVAVSSGNTIYF.

This chain connects TRBV28 to TRBJ2-7; 9 bases align to TRBD2. The V gene's germline CDR1 is MDHEN and CDR2 SYDVKM. V shed 6 bases and J 0 bases; nucleotides not matched to a gene: 12. The CDR3 contains 17 residues. The CDR3: CASRPGVTSGRSYEQYF. As DNA, the CDR3 is TGTGCCAGCAGGCCAGGGGTCACTAGCGGGCGCTCCTACGAGCAGTACTTC.

For this clone: The identical CDR3 is also encoded by other nucleotide sequences in the sample. The rearrangement joins TRBV10-1 to TRBJ2-1, with 7 bases aligning to TRBD2. The CDR3 covers 13 residues. Looked up from germline, CDR1 is WNHNN and CDR2 is SYGVQD (reference sequence). The ends lost 0 bases at V and 9 bases at J; junction bases unmatched: 2. This chain's CDR3 is CASSESGRSEQFF. CDR3 bases: TGCGCCAGCAGTGAGTCCGGGAGGTCTGAGCAGTTCTTC.

V and J are TRBV6-5 and TRBJ1-3; D call uncertain. The germline V and J ends were trimmed by 6 bases and 2 bases, with 14 bases remaining between them. This CDR3 has 15 residues. Germline V lookup: CDR1 MNHEY, CDR2 SVGAGI. Here the CDR3 DNA reads TGTGCCAGCAGCCGGTACACCACTCCTGGAAACACCATATATTTT. It specifies CASSRYTTPGNTIYF.

This clone was counted a single time. The chain joins TRBV10-3 to TRBJ1-5; a possible D gene is TRBD1 (6 bases). Germline values: CDR1 ENHRY, CDR2 SYGVKD. V lost 8 bases and J 4 bases, leaving 15 bases between the germline ends. The CDR3 loop spans 14 amino acids. The CDR3 nucleotides are TGTGCCATCGCGAACAGGGAGAAGAATCAGCCCCAGCATTTT. Residues: CAIANREKNQPQHF.

The chain links TRBV5-6 to TRBJ2-1, with 10 positions matching TRBD2. The germline CDR1 and CDR2 sequences are SGHDT and YYEEEE. The ends lost 0 bases at V and 7 bases at J; junction bases unmatched: 7. The CDR3 length is 16 residues. The CDR3 loop is CASSLGLAGVGNEQFF. DNA of the CDR3: TGTGCCAGCAGCTTGGGCCTAGCGGGGGTTGGGAATGAGCAGTTCTTC.

The rearrangement joins TRBV28 to TRBJ2-7; perhaps TRBD1 as D (6 bases). The CDR3 spans 13 residues. Germline CDR1 is MDHEN and CDR2 is SYDVKM. The V gene lost 7 bases and the J gene lost 4 bases, with 14 bases spanning the gap. DNA for the CDR3: TGTGCCAGCAAAACAAACAGGGAGTACGAGCAGTACTTC. Amino acid sequence: CASKTNREYEQYF.

The chain joins TRBV19 to TRBJ1-5, with 7 bases identical to TRBD1. Germline V gene data show CDR1 as LNHDA and CDR2 as SQIVND (reference sequence). CDR3 length: 15 amino acids. The V gene end was trimmed by 9 bases and the J gene end by 2 bases; junction bases not matched to a gene: 10. CDR3 sequence (DNA): TGTGCCAGCCAAGAACAGGGGAAGGGCAATCAGCCCCAGCATTTT. Its protein is CASQEQGKGNQPQHF. The whole variable domain, filled in from reference TRBV19 and TRBJ1-5, reads DGGITQSPKYLFRKEGQNVTLSCEQNLNHDAMYWYRQDPGQGLRLIYYSQIVNDFQKGDIAEGYSVSREKKESFPLTVTSAQKNPTAFYLCASQEQGKGNQPQHFGDGTRLSIL.

J is TRBJ1-1 and V is TRBV29-1, with 7 nucleotides matching TRBD1. This CDR3 comprises 14 residues. Germline V gene sequence: CDR1 SQVTM, CDR2 ANQGSEA. Trimming at V came to 1 base and at J to 1 base, leaving 3 bases not matched to a gene. CDR3 nucleotide sequence: TGCAGCGTTGAAGTCAGGGGGGCGAACACTGAAGCTTTCTTT. Translated, it gives CSVEVRGANTEAFF.

The chain carries TRBV11-2 and TRBJ2-7, with 9 bases fitting TRBD2. J was trimmed by 5 bases and V by 2 bases; bases with no gene match: 7. CDR3 length: 15 amino acids. Per germline, CDR1 SGHAT and CDR2 FQNNGV. CDR3 residues: CASSLIAGAVHEQYF. The CDR3 DNA reads TGTGCCAGCAGCTTAATAGCGGGAGCTGTCCACGAGCAGTACTTC.

This clone was detected only once. The same CDR3 also results from other DNA sequences found in this sample. The chain couples TRBV5-6 to TRBJ2-5; no firm D call. The CDR3 sequence is 11 residues long. The germline V gene has CDR1 SGHDT and CDR2 YYEEEE. V lost 3 bases and J 2 bases, leaving 2 bases between the germline ends. DNA for the CDR3: TGTGCCAGCAGCTCTCAAGAGACCCAGTACTTC. Residues: CASSSQETQYF.

The sample holds one count of this clone. The V call is TRBV6-5, the J call TRBJ1-1; no clear D. The CDR3 contains 14 residues. V was cut by 2 bases and J by 6 bases, with 13 bases left in between. Germline V gives CDR1 MNHEY, CDR2 SVGAGI. The CDR3, as DNA: TGTGCCAGCAGTTACCTTCGAGCCTCCCCTGAAGCTTTCTTT. Protein product: CASSYLRASPEAFF.

J is TRBJ2-5 and V is TRBV5-5, with 10 bases fitting TRBD2. This CDR3 has 18 residues. Looked up from germline, CDR1 is SGHKS and CDR2 is YYEKEE (reference sequence). The ends lost 0 bases at V and 5 bases at J; junction bases unmatched: 13. The CDR3 here is CASSLVRLAGVKAETQYF. DNA for the CDR3: TGTGCCAGCAGCTTGGTACGGCTAGCGGGAGTAAAAGCGGAGACCCAGTACTTC.

V is TRBV15 and J is TRBJ1-3; the D is unclear. Trimming took 0 bases from V and 6 from J, leaving 12 bases between them. The length of the CDR3 is 15 residues. Per germline, CDR1 LNHNV and CDR2 YYDKDF (reference sequence). CDR3 sequence (DNA): TGTGCCACCAGCAGAGATAGTCAGTCCCCAAACACCATATATTTT. It encodes CATSRDSQSPNTIYF.

The chain is built from TRBV18 and TRBJ2-7; maybe TRBD2 (8 bases). Trimming took off 3 bases at V and 0 bases at J, with 15 bases between the two ends. Per germline, CDR1 KGHSH and CDR2 LQKENI. The CDR3 runs 16 residues. CDR3 nucleotides: TGTGCCAGCTCACCCCCCGGGAGGGGGCTCTCCTACGAGCAGTACTTC. It specifies CASSPPGRGLSYEQYF.

This sequence joins TRBV6-5 and TRBJ1-2; D possibly corresponds to TRBD1 (5 bases). The CDR3 spans 15 residues. The germline CDR1 and CDR2 sequences are MNHEY and SVGAGI. V was shortened by 8 bases and J by 3 bases, with 19 bases between the two germline ends. Here the CDR3 reads CASAGPGTADYGYTF. CDR3 coding DNA: TGTGCCAGCGCGGGCCCGGGGACGGCTGACTATGGCTACACCTTC.

The chain is built from TRBV7-9 and TRBJ1-1; perhaps TRBD1 as D (5 bases). Germline V gives CDR1 SEHNR, CDR2 FQNEAQ (reference sequence). Trimming shortened V by 2 bases and J by 4 bases, and 14 bases separated the two germline ends. CDR3 length: 15 residues. DNA of the CDR3: TGTGCCAGCAGCTTAATACTCCAGGGTGGCACTGAAGCTTTCTTT. Amino acid sequence: CASSLILQGGTEAFF. Using reference TRBV7-9 and TRBJ1-1 for the parts outside the CDR3, the full variable domain is DTGVSQNPRHKITKRGQNVTFRCDPISEHNRLYWYRQTLGQGPEFLTYFQNEAQLEKSRLLSDRFSAERPKGSFSTLEIQRTEQGDSAMYLCASSLILQGGTEAFFGQGTRLTVV.

The genes are TRBV5-4 and TRBJ2-2; D call uncertain. CDR3 length: 14 residues. V was pared by 1 base and J by 7 bases, with 11 bases between. The germline gives CDR1 SGHNT, CDR2 YYREEE (reference sequence). CDR3 sequence reads: CASSLSPLDGELFF. In DNA form, the CDR3 reads TGTGCCAGCAGCTTGAGTCCGTTGGACGGGGAGCTGTTTTTT.

This chain connects TRBV14 to TRBJ2-2, with TRBD1 matching 7 bases. Germline V lookup: CDR1 SGHDN, CDR2 FVKESK. V shed 3 bases and J 8 bases; nucleotides not matched to a gene: 3. The CDR3 contains 13 residues. The CDR3 DNA follows: TGTGCCAGCAGCCACCTCAGGGGGGGGGAGCTGTTTTTT. Translation: CASSHLRGGELFF. The entire variable domain, with the rest obtained from reference TRBV14 and TRBJ2-2, is as follows: EAGVTQFPSHSVIEKGQTVTLRCDPISGHDNLYWYRRVMGKEIKFLLHFVKESKQDESGMPNNRFLAERTGGTYSTLKVQPAELEDSGVYFCASSHLRGGELFFGEGSRLTVL.

The chain joins TRBV25-1 to TRBJ2-7; no clear D. Trimming took off 0 bases at V and 6 bases at J, with 3 bases between the two ends. The CDR3 runs to 11 residues. The germline V gene encodes CDR1 MGHDK and CDR2 SYGVNS. CDR3 sequence reads: CASSEYVEQYF. CDR3 sequence (DNA): TGTGCCAGCAGTGAATATGTCGAGCAGTACTTC.

In regard to this clone: The identical CDR3 is also encoded by other nucleotide sequences in the sample. The rearrangement joins TRBV5-1 to TRBJ2-7, with 7 bases fitting TRBD1. The junction had 3 bases not matched to a gene; V was cut back by 4 bases and J by 2 bases. Germline loops: CDR1 SGHRS, CDR2 YFSETQ. CDR3 length equals 13 residues. The CDR3 bases are TGCGCCAGCAGCGGGCAGGGGGCCTACGAGCAGTACTTC. Its translation: CASSGQGAYEQYF.

The chain couples TRBV2 to TRBJ1-1, with no clear D. The CDR3 is made up of 16 amino acids. V dropped 2 bases and J dropped 3 bases, with 16 bases sitting between them. CDR1 is SNHLY, CDR2 FYNNEI, per germline. CDR3 loop: CASSEWVGILDTEAFF. As DNA, the CDR3 is TGTGCCAGCAGTGAATGGGTCGGGATTTTAGACACTGAAGCTTTCTTT.